Listed below are T cell receptor beta chains from one sample, sequenced in a study of T cells expressing NK-cell markers. TCRdb reworked the 5' RACE reads into one entry per CDR3 protein, no DNA. This table lists over 350,000 distinct CDR3 sequences. Sequencing was carried out using blood T cells: a sorted CD56 or NKG2C T cell subset, CD4+ or CD8+ T cells, or bulk PBMC T cells (not recorded which). Receptor source: a woman between 50 and 59 years old in good health. Both conserved end residues are part of each CDR3. The order of the fields is V gene, J gene, CDR3 protein.

>TRBV29-1|TRBJ2-3
CSVGAILAEATDTQYF
>TRBV4-2|TRBJ2-7
CASSQVQAGSESEQYF
>TRBV11-2|TRBJ2-2
CASSTFKGQLGGELFF
>TRBV12-3/TRBV12-4|TRBJ2-5
CASWRQLGEAQYF
>TRBV7-9|TRBJ2-1
CASSPGLGGYNEQFF
>TRBV19|TRBJ2-1
CASRGRGHEQFF
>TRBV20-1|TRBJ1-6
CSARPDRDPSSYNSPLHF
>TRBV5-1|TRBJ1-2
CASREKGANYGYTF
>TRBV20-1|TRBJ1-3
CSARPGTLSRNTIYF
>TRBV5-5|TRBJ1-2
CASSKLSTGDHYGYTF
>TRBV18|TRBJ2-7
CASSSLGENSYEQYF
>TRBV5-1|TRBJ2-7
CASSLARTGIYEQYF
>TRBV12-5|TRBJ1-2
CASGFEAAWALYGYTF
>TRBV6-6|TRBJ2-7
CASRADRPVIYEQYF
>TRBV3-1|TRBJ2-1
CASSPFFTSSYNEQFF
>TRBV20-1|TRBJ1-5
CSATGTGGNVDNQPQHF
>TRBV11-2|TRBJ2-1
CASSLDRASYNEQFF
>TRBV5-1|TRBJ2-1
CASSLEARWAIRNEQFF
>TRBV15|TRBJ2-5
CATSRDRLAGGQETQYF
>TRBV6-5|TRBJ2-6
CATFGGARTGANVLTF
>TRBV12-3/TRBV12-4|TRBJ2-1
CASSFRREQFF
>TRBV7-6|TRBJ1-5
CASSLGVGLDQPQHF
>TRBV5-1|TRBJ1-1
CASSLTPASRGEAFF
>TRBV10-3|TRBJ2-5
CAIRNGNEETQYF
>TRBV15|TRBJ1-5
CATGAGRNQPQHF
>TRBV7-7|TRBJ2-3
CASSRIREGDTQYF
>TRBV20-1|TRBJ2-7
CSARDSPQGLSSYEQYF
>TRBV6-2/TRBV6-3|TRBJ2-7
CASSYRDRVSSYEQYF
>TRBV11-2|TRBJ2-1
CASSLVPRIGYEQFF
>TRBV4-1|TRBJ2-3
CASSQEGTVSTDTQYF
>TRBV5-5|TRBJ2-7
CASSLIGHPIGQYF
>TRBV2|TRBJ1-1
CASNSHLMNTEAFF
>TRBV4-2|TRBJ2-1
CASSQDAGPYNEQFF
>TRBV4-2|TRBJ2-3
CASSQDRPGDTQYF
>TRBV4-2|TRBJ1-3
CASSQFRQAGNTIYF
>TRBV5-1|TRBJ2-2
CASSGVGVGTGELFF
>TRBV20-1|TRBJ1-2
CSARDFRDSYGYTF
>TRBV20-1|TRBJ2-3
CSASSREGQDTQYF
>TRBV6-5|TRBJ2-1
CASSYQGQGQFF
>TRBV12-5|TRBJ2-3
CASGLVGVDTQYF
>TRBV6-2/TRBV6-3|TRBJ2-5
CASSTASSQETQYF
>TRBV9|TRBJ2-5
CASSVEPGLAGGGGGTQYF
>TRBV27|TRBJ2-2
CASSRQGDGRPGELFF
>TRBV24-1|TRBJ1-5
CATSEAPGPNQPQHF
>TRBV5-1|TRBJ1-2
CASSLGWQNGYTF
>TRBV4-1|TRBJ1-1
CASSQDPMTGGTMNTEAFF
>TRBV4-2|TRBJ2-5
CASSQGTSGRPQETQYF
>TRBV10-3|TRBJ2-1
CAISESRGGQGADEQFF
>TRBV19|TRBJ2-1
CASSIREVESNEQFF
>TRBV10-3|TRBJ2-7
CAISGGNMGASYEQYF
>TRBV29-1|TRBJ1-1
CSVRQGALNTEAFF
>TRBV5-1|TRBJ1-3
CASRPGQNSGNTIYF
>TRBV12-3/TRBV12-4|TRBJ2-3
CASSLLAPTDTQYF
>TRBV10-3|TRBJ2-1
CAINQVGNEQFF
>TRBV7-9|TRBJ2-6
CASRSNAEGANVLTF
>TRBV6-5|TRBJ2-1
CASSSSDSFYNEQFF
>TRBV27|TRBJ2-7
CASKIRQGLSYEQYF
>TRBV5-1|TRBJ2-7
CASSGGTGGSYEQYF
>TRBV20-1|TRBJ1-4
CSAREAALDEKLFF